This T cell receptor beta chain was profiled in a study of cytomegalovirus exposure and HLA in healthy donors. Whole-study context: The 100 million to 140 million unique TCR beta sequences, from about 180 million T cells, were found by an earlier analysis.

V lost 7 bases and J lost 4; bases outside the gene matches: 6. CDR1 and CDR2 (germline): SQVTM, ANQGSEA. The length of the CDR3 is 13 residues. Study-wide results and caveats: V- and J-gene trimming in TCR beta was tied to a missense DCLRE1C variant by an analysis performed later. A cluster of highly shared sequence variants was likely a sequencing artifact.

There are a few counts of this clone. Antigen specificity is unknown. The primer mix had 60 Vbeta and 13 Jbeta primers. Produced via immunoSEQ multiplex PCR; TCRdb's table is partial and in-frame only. In the table there are about 140,000 clones, 75% of which are singletons. This chain connects TRBV29-1 to TRBJ2-3; 9 bases map to TRBD2. This TCR was recovered from a man aged 30-40 years in good health and CMV-seronegative. Sequencing was carried out using PBMCs. The DNA for the CDR3 is TGCAGCGCCCGTAGCGGGAGCGCAGATACGCAGTATTTT. Translating it yields CSARSGSADTQYF.